This TCR beta chain came from a study of CD8 T cells in ankylosing spondylitis (dated by TCRdb to 2015 to 2018). About the investigation overall: T cell receptor beta repertoires were profiled in healthy donors and ankylosing spondylitis patients so that disease-linked TCR variants could be found. The whole study cohort included over a hundred healthy donors and under 30 ankylosing spondylitis patients. Peripheral blood was sampled, and synovial fluid was also collected from ankylosing spondylitis patients.

This clonotype showed up many times. The antigen it binds to is not known. Base qualities are not at hand, and no much larger clone is one base apart. General conclusions and limits of the study: The disease-linked clones were reported as significantly enriched in matched synovial fluid samples from ankylosing spondylitis patients. Some motif variants had previously been reported in the synovial fluid and blood of reactive arthritis patients, which suggests shared mechanisms of disease initiation. A CD8+ phenotype was shown by the disease-linked clones, which were found at relatively low frequencies in peripheral blood. A TCR beta motif made up of several highly homologous amino acid variants appeared to be characteristic of blood from ankylosing spondylitis patients.

This sample was sequenced with an Illumina HiSeq 2500. Quantitative 5'-RACE with molecular barcodes was used to prepare TCR beta libraries. As for the authors' bioinformatics: Disease-linked TCR variants were identified with a new computational method built on a probabilistic model of VDJ rearrangement. In-frame beta chains were kept once TCRdb had trimmed the public reads at Q25 with fastp and called clones with MiXCR. CDR3 protein duplicates are merged, each entry listing the most common genes and DNA. V and J calls and clone size were set by TCRdb, not the authors. This sample lists about 210,000 distinct CDR3 sequences; around 8% were detected once. Clones ranked in the top ten supply around 5.1% of the sample. Including the terminal cysteine and phenylalanine, the CDR3 comprises 16 residues. The CDR3 DNA has 48 bases and is translated from base 1. Germline trimming: 4 bases from V, 6 bases from J; junction bases outside gene matches: 6. CDR1 and CDR2 are drawn from the germline V gene: SGHRS, YFSETQ.

This TCR came from a female donor with ankylosing spondylitis or in good health (not recorded which). The sequence is built from TRBV5-1 and TRBJ2-1; TRBD2 agrees with 14 junctional bases. Material for sequencing was blood, either unsorted or a sorted T cell fraction (not recorded which). At the DNA level, the sequence is TGCGCCAGCAGCCAGGGACTAGCGGGAGTACGCAATGAGCAGTTCTTC. Translated, it reads CASSQGLAGVRNEQFF.